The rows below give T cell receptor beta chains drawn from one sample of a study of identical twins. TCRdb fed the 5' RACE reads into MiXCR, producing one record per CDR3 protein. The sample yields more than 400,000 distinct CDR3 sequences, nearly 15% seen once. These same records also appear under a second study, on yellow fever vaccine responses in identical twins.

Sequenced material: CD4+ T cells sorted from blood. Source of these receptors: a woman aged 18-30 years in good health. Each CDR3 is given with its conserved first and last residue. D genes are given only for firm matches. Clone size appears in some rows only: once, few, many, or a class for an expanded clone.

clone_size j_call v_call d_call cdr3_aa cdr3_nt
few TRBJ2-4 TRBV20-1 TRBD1 CSATDRGDIQYF TGCAGTGCAACCGACAGGGGTGACATTCAGTACTTC
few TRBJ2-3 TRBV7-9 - CASSQAERTDTQYF TGTGCCAGCAGCCAGGCGGAGCGCACAGATACGCAGTATTTT
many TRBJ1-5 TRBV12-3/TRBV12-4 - CASSSRGIEPQHF TGTGCCAGCAGTAGCAGGGGTATTGAGCCCCAGCATTTT
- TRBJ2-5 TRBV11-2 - CASSLDRGAGETQYF TGTGCCAGCAGCTTAGATCGGGGGGCCGGGGAGACCCAGTACTTC
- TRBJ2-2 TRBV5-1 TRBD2 CASREVSGGNTGELFF TGCGCCAGCAGAGAGGTTAGCGGGGGAAACACCGGGGAGCTGTTTTTT
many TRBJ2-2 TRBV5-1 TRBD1 CASCATGIQNTGELFF TGCGCCAGCTGCGCGACAGGGATCCAGAACACCGGGGAGCTGTTTTTT
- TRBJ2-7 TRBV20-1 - CSAARDSLEQYF TGCAGTGCGGCAAGGGACTCCTTAGAGCAGTACTTC
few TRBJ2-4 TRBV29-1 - CSVEFTGNIQYF TGCAGCGTTGAATTTACAGGAAACATTCAGTACTTC
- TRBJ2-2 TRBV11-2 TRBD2 CASNRQLGTSGRITGELFF TGTGCCAGCAACCGCCAGTTGGGGACTAGCGGGAGGATAACCGGGGAGCTGTTTTTT
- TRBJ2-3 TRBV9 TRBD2 CASSVTGTSSSTDTQYF TGTGCCAGCAGCGTAACGGGGACTAGCTCTAGCACAGATACGCAGTATTTT
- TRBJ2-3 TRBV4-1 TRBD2 CASSRAGVITDTQYF TGCGCCAGCAGCCGGGCGGGGGTGATCACAGATACGCAGTATTTT
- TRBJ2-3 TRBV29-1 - CSVPPRGVTDTQYF TGCAGCGTCCCACCCCGAGGGGTCACAGATACGCAGTATTTT
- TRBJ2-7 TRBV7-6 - CASSLGATTSEQYF TGTGCCAGCAGCTTAGGCGCGACTACATCCGAGCAGTACTTC
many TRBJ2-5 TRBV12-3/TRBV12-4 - CASSFPASRETQYF TGTGCCAGCAGTTTTCCCGCTAGCCGCGAGACCCAGTACTTC
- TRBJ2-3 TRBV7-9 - CASQEAVSTDTQYF TGTGCCAGCCAAGAGGCAGTTAGCACAGATACGCAGTATTTT
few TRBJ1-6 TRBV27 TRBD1 CASSSTGGVSPLHF TGTGCCAGCAGTTCGACAGGGGGAGTATCACCCCTCCACTTT
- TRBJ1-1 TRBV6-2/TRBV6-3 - CASSFRPMNTEAFF TGTGCCAGCAGCTTCAGGCCGATGAACACTGAAGCTTTCTTT
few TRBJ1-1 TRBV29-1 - CSVVEQVNTEAFF TGCAGCGTTGTAGAGCAAGTCAACACTGAAGCTTTCTTT
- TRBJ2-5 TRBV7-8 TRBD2 CASSFSGGGRETQYF TGTGCCAGCAGCTTTAGCGGGGGGGGGCGAGAGACCCAGTACTTC
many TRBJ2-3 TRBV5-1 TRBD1 CASSLTGTGVLDTQYF TGCGCCAGCAGCTTGACTGGGACAGGGGTACTCGATACGCAGTATTTT
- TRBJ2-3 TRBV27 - CASSFRPSSTDTQYF TGTGCCAGCAGTTTTCGCCCCTCTAGCACAGATACGCAGTATTTT
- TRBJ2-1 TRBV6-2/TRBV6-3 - CASSSPPGGSSYNEQFF TGTGCCAGCAGTTCGCCACCGGGGGGCTCCTCCTACAATGAGCAGTTCTTC
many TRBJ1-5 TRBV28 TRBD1 CASSLPTGNNQPQHF TGTGCCAGCAGTTTACCGACAGGGAACAATCAGCCCCAGCATTTT
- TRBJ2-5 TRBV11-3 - CASMKPETQYF TGTGCCAGCATGAAACCTGAGACCCAGTACTTC
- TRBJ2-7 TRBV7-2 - CASSSGLSYEQYF TGTGCCAGCAGCTCCGGACTTTCCTACGAGCAGTACTTC
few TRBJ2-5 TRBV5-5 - CASSLVGWRTIWGTQYF TGTGCCAGCAGCTTGGTCGGGTGGAGGACGATTTGGGGGACCCAGTACTTC
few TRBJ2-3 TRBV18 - CASSPIQKTDTQYF TGTGCCAGCTCACCAATACAGAAGACAGATACGCAGTATTTT
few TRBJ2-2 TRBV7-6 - CASSFRAQANTGELFF TGTGCCAGCAGCTTCAGGGCCCAAGCGAACACCGGGGAGCTGTTTTTT
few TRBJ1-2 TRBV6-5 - CASSYHGDLVYGYTF TGTGCCAGCAGTTACCACGGGGACTTAGTCTATGGCTACACCTTC
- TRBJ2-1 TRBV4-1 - CASSQDGIGTDYNEQFF TGCGCCAGCAGCCAAGATGGGATCGGGACCGACTACAATGAGCAGTTCTTC
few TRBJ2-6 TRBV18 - CASSPWDTGTLSGANVLTF TGTGCCAGCTCACCGTGGGACACCGGAACCCTCTCTGGGGCCAACGTCCTGACTTTC
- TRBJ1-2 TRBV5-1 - CASSLRTQDGYTF TGCGCCAGCAGCTTGAGGACACAAGATGGCTACACCTTC